The 14 T cell receptor beta chains listed next were all sequenced from one sample in a study of OX40 agonist ivuxolimab in advanced cancers. The protocol was immunoSEQ multiplex PCR, while the TCRdb copy is restricted to in-frame clones and leaves out a portion. The sample has over 45,000 clones; roughly 85% are singletons. Sequences were derived from CD4+ or CD8+ T cells sorted from blood, sampled in a trial of the OX40 agonist ivuxolimab. These receptors were taken from an adult with an advanced solid tumor such as melanoma, head and neck, liver or kidney cancer.

This clone was recorded a few times. The chain joins TRBV9 to TRBJ2-3; D gene ambiguous. The germline V gene has CDR1 SGDLS and CDR2 YYNGEE. V gave up 4 bases and J gave up 3 bases, with 9 bases separating them. This CDR3 spans 13 amino acids. CDR3 coding DNA: TGTGCCAGCAGCCCTCGGGTGACAGATACGCAGTATTTT. Protein product: CASSPRVTDTQYF.

V and J are TRBV7-9 and TRBJ2-7, with D possibly called TRBD1 or TRBD2 (6 bases each). Germline-derived CDR1 and CDR2 are SEHNR and FQNEAQ (reference sequence). This CDR3 is built from 14 residues. Between the trimmed V and J ends, which lost 7 bases and 2 bases, there was a span of 15 bases. CDR3 coding DNA: TGTGCCAGCACCCACCCGGGGGACACCTACGAGCAGTACTTC. As protein: CASTHPGDTYEQYF.

As DNA, the CDR3 is TGTGCCAGCTCACCCACCGGGACCTATGGCTACACCTTC. Amino acids: CASSPTGTYGYTF. J is TRBJ1-2 and V is TRBV18; possible D gene TRBD1, 5 bases. The CDR3 has 13 residues. V was shortened by 3 bases and J by 4 bases, with 9 bases between the two germline ends. The germline V gene has CDR1 KGHSH and CDR2 LQKENI.

V is TRBV29-1 and J is TRBJ2-3, with 10 bases that match TRBD2. Germline V gene data show CDR1 as SQVTM and CDR2 as ANQGSEA. V lost 3 bases, J lost 2 bases, and 8 bases stayed unmatched. The CDR3 is 16 amino acids. Here the CDR3 reads CSVDGVSGRYTDTQYF. CDR3 bases: TGCAGCGTTGATGGGGTTAGCGGGAGGTACACAGATACGCAGTATTTT.

The gene calls are TRBV23-1 and TRBJ1-4; tentative D call: TRBD1 (6 bases). TRBV23-1 is treated as an ORF (open reading frame) with a function not yet certain. The CDR3 loop spans 16 amino acids. With 5 bases removed from V and 5 bases from J, the gap between germline ends came to 18 bases. As DNA, the CDR3 is TGCGCCAGCAGTGTCAGGGGCGGTGAAGGGAATGAAAAACTGTTTTTT. Its translation: CASSVRGGEGNEKLFF.

The V and J genes are TRBV6-5 and TRBJ2-1; 8 positions agree with TRBD2. The CDR3 contains 15 residues. Trimming removed 0 bases from V and 7 bases from J; junction bases left unmatched: 5. Germline V gives CDR1 MNHEY, CDR2 SVGAGI. The chain's CDR3 is CASSYSISGRNEQFF. The CDR3 nucleotides are TGTGCCAGCAGTTACTCGATAAGCGGGAGAAATGAGCAGTTCTTC.

This clone has a handful of counts. This chain links TRBV29-1 with TRBJ1-5; TRBD1 matches at 7 bases. CDR1 and CDR2 from the germline V gene are SQVTM and ANQGSEA. Unmatched junction bases numbered 10, after V lost 6 bases and J lost 5 bases. This CDR3 has 14 residues. The CDR3 DNA is TGCAGCGTGGCCCTGACAGGGCGGGATCAGCCCCAGCATTTT. Amino acid sequence: CSVALTGRDQPQHF.

J is TRBJ2-6 and V is TRBV5-1, with D perhaps given as TRBD1 or TRBD2 (5 bases each). The germline V gene encodes CDR1 SGHRS and CDR2 YFSETQ. V gave up 4 bases and J gave up 2 bases, with 19 bases separating them. This CDR3 is built from 18 residues. The chain's CDR3 is CASSLGRGLIAGANVLTF. CDR3 DNA sequence: TGCGCCAGCAGCCTCGGACGGGGCTTAATTGCTGGGGCCAACGTCCTGACTTTC.

J is TRBJ1-5 and V is TRBV2, with 8 bases aligning to TRBD1. CDR3 length: 15 amino acids. Per germline, CDR1 SNHLY and CDR2 FYNNEI. The junction had 10 bases not matched to a gene; V was cut back by 7 bases and J by 5 bases. CDR3 sequence (DNA): TGTGCCAGCAACGCAGGGGGCCCCTTTCATCAGCCCCAGCATTTT. This translates into CASNAGGPFHQPQHF.

This clone was observed a single time. The V call is TRBV19, the J call TRBJ2-5; either TRBD1 or TRBD2 may supply D (5 bases each). The ends were cut back, 4 bases at V and 1 base at J, with 13 bases in the middle. CDR1 LNHDA and CDR2 SQIVND come from the germline V gene (reference sequence). The CDR3 length is 15 residues. Here the CDR3 reads CASSTSRDGQETQYF. The CDR3 region has the DNA TGTGCCAGTAGTACCTCCCGGGACGGCCAAGAGACCCAGTACTTC.

The chain combines TRBV6-6 with TRBJ2-1; the match to TRBD2 covers 13 bases. The CDR3 loop spans 15 amino acids. V gave up 6 bases and J gave up 7 bases; unmatched junction bases: 6. In germline, CDR1 is MNHNY, CDR2 SVGAGI (reference sequence). The DNA for the CDR3 is TGTGCCAGCAGATTTGGACTAGCGGGAGTGAATGAGCAGTTCTTC. It codes for CASRFGLAGVNEQFF.

This sequence joins TRBV27 and TRBJ1-4; no definite D call. CDR3 length equals 14 residues. Germline V lookup: CDR1 MNHEY, CDR2 SMNVEV (reference sequence). Deletions cut 6 bases from V and 7 bases from J, with 15 bases between. The CDR3 protein is CASSPASQGEKLFF. The CDR3 coding sequence is TGTGCCAGCAGCCCGGCATCCCAAGGTGAAAAACTGTTTTTT.

V usage is TRBV19 and J usage is TRBJ1-3; 9 nucleotides line up with TRBD1. Trimming removed 5 bases from V and 3 bases from J; junction bases left unmatched: 5. CDR3 length: 15 residues. In germline, CDR1 is LNHDA, CDR2 SQIVND (reference sequence). CDR3 in DNA: TGTGCCAGTAGTGTACAGGGGGCGCATGGAAACACCATATATTTT. Translation gives CASSVQGAHGNTIYF.

This chain uses TRBV5-1 with TRBJ2-7; tentative D call: TRBD1 (6 bases). This CDR3 has 14 residues. Germline CDR1 SGHRS, CDR2 YFSETQ. Deletions cut 5 bases from V and 2 bases from J, with 14 bases between. For the CDR3, the DNA is TGCGCCAGCAGGGACGGGCAGGGGCCCTACGAGCAGTACTTC. Protein: CASRDGQGPYEQYF.